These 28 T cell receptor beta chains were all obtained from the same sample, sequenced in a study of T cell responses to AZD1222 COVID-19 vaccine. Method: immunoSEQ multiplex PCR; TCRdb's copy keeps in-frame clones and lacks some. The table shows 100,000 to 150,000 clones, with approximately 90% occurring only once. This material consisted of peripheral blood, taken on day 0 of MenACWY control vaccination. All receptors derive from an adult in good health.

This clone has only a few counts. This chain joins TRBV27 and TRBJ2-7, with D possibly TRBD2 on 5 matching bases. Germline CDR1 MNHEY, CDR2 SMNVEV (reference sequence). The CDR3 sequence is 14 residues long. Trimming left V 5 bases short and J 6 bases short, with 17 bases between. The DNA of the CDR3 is TGTGCCAGCAGTCCCTTGGGAGATACCCTCGAGCAGTACTTC. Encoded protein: CASSPLGDTLEQYF.

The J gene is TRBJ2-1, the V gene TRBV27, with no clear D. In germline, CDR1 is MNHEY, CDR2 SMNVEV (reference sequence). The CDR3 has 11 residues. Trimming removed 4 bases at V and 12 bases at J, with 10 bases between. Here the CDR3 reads CASSSSMVQFF. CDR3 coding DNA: TGTGCCAGCAGTTCCTCCATGGTGCAGTTCTTC.

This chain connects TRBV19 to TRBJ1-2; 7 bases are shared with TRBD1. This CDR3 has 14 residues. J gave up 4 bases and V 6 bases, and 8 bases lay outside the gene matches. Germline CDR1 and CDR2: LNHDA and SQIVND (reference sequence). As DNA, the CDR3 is TGTGCCAGTAGAAGGACAGGAGGCGGCTATGGCTACACCTTC. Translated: CASRRTGGGYGYTF.

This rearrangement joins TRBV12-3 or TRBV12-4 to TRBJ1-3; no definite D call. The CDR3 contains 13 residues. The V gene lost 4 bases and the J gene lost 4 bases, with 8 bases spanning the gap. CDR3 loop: CASSWGEGNTIYF. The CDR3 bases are TGTGCCAGCAGTTGGGGAGAAGGAAACACCATATATTTT.

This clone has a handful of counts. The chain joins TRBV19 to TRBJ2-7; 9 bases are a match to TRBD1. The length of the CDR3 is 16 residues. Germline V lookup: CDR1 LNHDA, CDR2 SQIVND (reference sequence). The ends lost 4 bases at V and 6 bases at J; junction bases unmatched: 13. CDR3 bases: TGTGCCAGTAGTACTCGAGGGGGACAGGGAGGACGCGAGCAGTACTTC. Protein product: CASSTRGGQGGREQYF.

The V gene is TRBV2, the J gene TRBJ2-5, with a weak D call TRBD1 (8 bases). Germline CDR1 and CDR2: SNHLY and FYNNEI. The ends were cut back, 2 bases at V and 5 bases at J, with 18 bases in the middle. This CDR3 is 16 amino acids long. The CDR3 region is CASSEYRGGVRETQYF. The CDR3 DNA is TGTGCCAGCAGTGAATACAGGGGGGGGGTCCGGGAGACCCAGTACTTC.

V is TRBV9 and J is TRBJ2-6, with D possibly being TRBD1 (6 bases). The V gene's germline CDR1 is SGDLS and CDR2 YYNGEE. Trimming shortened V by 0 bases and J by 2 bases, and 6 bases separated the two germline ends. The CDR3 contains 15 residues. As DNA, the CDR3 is TGTGCCAGCAGCGTAGACAGGGCTGGGGCCAACGTCCTGACTTTC. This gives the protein CASSVDRAGANVLTF. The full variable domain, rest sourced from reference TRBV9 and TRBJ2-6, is DSGVTQTPKHLITATGQRVTLRCSPRSGDLSVYWYQQSLDQGLQFLIQYYNGEERAKGNILERFSAQQFPDLHSELNLSSLELGDSALYFCASSVDRAGANVLTFGAGSRLTVL.

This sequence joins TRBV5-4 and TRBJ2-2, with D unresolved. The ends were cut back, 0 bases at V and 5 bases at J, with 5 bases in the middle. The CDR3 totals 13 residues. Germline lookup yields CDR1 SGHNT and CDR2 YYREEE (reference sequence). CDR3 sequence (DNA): TGTGCCAGCAGCTTGGAAGGTACCGGGGAGCTGTTTTTT. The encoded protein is CASSLEGTGELFF. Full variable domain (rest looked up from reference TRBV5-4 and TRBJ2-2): ETGVTQSPTHLIKTRGQQVTLRCSSQSGHNTVSWYQQALGQGPQFIFQYYREEENGRGNFPPRFSGLQFPNYSSELNVNALELDDSALYLCASSLEGTGELFFGEGSRLTVL.

DNA for the CDR3: TGTGCCAGCACCCCTGGTGTTGAGCAGTTCTTC. This codes for CASTPGVEQFF. The chain recombines TRBV12-3 or TRBV12-4 with TRBJ2-1, with D unclear. V lost 7 bases to trimming and J lost 9 bases, with 10 bases between them. This CDR3 contains 11 residues.

The CDR3, as DNA: TGCAGCACACAAGAGGGACAGGGTTTGAGGAACACTGAAGCTTTCTTT. Protein product: CSTQEGQGLRNTEAFF. V gene TRBV29-1 combines with J gene TRBJ1-1, with 9 bases identical to TRBD1. The CDR3 runs to 16 residues. Germline lookup yields CDR1 SQVTM and CDR2 ANQGSEA. Losses at the gene ends were 8 bases for V and 1 base for J; bases not matched to a gene: 14.

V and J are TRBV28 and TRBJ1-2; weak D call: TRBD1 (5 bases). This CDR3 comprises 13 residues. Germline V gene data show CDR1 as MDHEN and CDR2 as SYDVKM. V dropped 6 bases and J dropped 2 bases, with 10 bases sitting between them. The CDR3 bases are TGTGCCAGCAGCGCCTGGGACAACTATGGCTACACCTTC. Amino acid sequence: CASSAWDNYGYTF.

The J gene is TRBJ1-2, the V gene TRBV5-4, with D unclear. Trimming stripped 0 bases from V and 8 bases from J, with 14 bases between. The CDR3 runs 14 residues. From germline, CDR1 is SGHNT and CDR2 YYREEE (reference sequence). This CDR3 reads CASSLEEPSRGYTF. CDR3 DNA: TGTGCCAGCAGCTTGGAGGAACCCTCTAGAGGCTACACCTTC.

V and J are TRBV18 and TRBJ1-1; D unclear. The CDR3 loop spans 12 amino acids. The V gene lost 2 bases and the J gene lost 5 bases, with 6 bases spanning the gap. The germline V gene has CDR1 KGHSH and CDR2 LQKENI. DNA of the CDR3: TGTGCCAGCTCACCAGGGGAGACTGAAGCTTTCTTT. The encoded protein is CASSPGETEAFF.

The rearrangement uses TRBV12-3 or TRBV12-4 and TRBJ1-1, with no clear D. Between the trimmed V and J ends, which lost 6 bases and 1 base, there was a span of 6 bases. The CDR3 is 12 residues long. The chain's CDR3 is CASRPRNTEAFF. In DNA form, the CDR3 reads TGTGCCAGCAGACCGAGGAACACTGAAGCTTTCTTT.

DNA for the CDR3: TGTGCCAGCAGCTCGCCTCTCACTAGCGGGTCCCCAAATGAGCAGTTCTTC. Translation: CASSSPLTSGSPNEQFF. The chain has TRBV7-2 and TRBJ2-1; 9 nucleotides agree with TRBD2. V dropped 4 bases and J dropped 7; count of bases not matched to a gene: 14. The germline gives CDR1 SGHTA, CDR2 FQGNSA. The length of the CDR3 is 17 residues.

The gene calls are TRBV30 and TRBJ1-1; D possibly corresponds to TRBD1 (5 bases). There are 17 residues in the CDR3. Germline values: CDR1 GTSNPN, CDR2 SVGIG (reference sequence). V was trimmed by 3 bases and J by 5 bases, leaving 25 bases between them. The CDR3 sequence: CAWSFHFQGEKRTEAFF. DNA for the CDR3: TGTGCCTGGAGCTTCCACTTTCAAGGGGAGAAACGAACTGAAGCTTTCTTT.

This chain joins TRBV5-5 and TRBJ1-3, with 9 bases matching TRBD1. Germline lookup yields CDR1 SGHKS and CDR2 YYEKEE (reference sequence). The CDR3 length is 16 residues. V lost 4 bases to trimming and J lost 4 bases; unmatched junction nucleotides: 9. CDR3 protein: CASSLSTGGNGNTIYF. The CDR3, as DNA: TGTGCCAGCAGCCTCTCCACAGGGGGCAACGGAAACACCATATATTTT.

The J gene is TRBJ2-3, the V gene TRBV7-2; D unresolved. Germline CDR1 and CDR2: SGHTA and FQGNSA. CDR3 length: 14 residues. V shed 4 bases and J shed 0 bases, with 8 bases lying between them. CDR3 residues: CASSYIRSTDTQYF. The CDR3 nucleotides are TGTGCCAGCAGCTACATAAGGAGCACAGATACGCAGTATTTT.

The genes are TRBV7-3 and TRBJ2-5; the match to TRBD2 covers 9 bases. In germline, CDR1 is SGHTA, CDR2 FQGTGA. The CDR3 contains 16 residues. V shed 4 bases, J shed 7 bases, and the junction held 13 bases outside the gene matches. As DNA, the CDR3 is TGTGCCAGCAGCTCCCTTAGCGGGAGCGGGGGTGGGACCCAGTACTTC. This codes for CASSSLSGSGGGTQYF.

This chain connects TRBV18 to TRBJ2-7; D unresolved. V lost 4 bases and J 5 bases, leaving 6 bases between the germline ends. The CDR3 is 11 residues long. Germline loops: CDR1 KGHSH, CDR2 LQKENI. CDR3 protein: CASSRAHEQYF. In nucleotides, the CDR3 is TGTGCCAGCTCACGGGCCCACGAGCAGTACTTC.

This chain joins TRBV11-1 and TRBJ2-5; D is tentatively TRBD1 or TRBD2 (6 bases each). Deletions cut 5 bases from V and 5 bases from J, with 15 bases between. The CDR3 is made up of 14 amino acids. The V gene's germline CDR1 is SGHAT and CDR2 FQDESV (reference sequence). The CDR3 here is CASSRYGGQETQYF. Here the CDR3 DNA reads TGTGCCAGCAGCCGATATGGGGGGCAGGAGACCCAGTACTTC.

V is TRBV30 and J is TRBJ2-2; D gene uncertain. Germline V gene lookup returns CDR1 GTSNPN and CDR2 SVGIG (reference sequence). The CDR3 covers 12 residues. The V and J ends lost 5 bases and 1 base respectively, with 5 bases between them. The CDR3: CAWGKNTGELFF. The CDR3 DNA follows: TGTGCCTGGGGGAAGAACACCGGGGAGCTGTTTTTT.

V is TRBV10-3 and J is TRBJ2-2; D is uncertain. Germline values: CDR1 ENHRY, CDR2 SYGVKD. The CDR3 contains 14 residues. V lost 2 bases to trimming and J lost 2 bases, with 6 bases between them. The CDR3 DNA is TGTGCCATCAGTGAGGTGCAAAACACCGGGGAGCTGTTTTTT. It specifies CAISEVQNTGELFF.

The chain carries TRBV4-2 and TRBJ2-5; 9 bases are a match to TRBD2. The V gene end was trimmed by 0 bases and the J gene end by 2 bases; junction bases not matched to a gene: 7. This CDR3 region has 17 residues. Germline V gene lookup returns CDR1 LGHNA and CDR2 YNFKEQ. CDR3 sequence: CASSQEVLAGLQETQYF. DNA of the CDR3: TGTGCCAGCAGCCAAGAGGTACTAGCGGGCCTACAAGAGACCCAGTACTTC.

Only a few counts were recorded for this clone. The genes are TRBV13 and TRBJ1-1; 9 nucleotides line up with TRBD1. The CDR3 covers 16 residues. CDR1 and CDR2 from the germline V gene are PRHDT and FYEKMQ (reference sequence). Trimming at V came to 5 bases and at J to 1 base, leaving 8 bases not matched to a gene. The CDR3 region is CASSKEGDRENTEAFF. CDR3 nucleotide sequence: TGTGCCAGCAGCAAGGAAGGGGACAGGGAGAACACTGAAGCTTTCTTT.

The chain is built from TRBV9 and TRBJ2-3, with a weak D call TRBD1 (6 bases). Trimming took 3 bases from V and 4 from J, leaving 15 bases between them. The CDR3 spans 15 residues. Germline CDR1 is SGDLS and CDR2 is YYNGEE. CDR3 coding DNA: TGTGCCAGCAGCGCCCGGTTGGGGGCCGCAGATACGCAGTATTTT. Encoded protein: CASSARLGAADTQYF. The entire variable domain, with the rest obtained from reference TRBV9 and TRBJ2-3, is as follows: DSGVTQTPKHLITATGQRVTLRCSPRSGDLSVYWYQQSLDQGLQFLIQYYNGEERAKGNILERFSAQQFPDLHSELNLSSLELGDSALYFCASSARLGAADTQYFGPGTRLTVL.

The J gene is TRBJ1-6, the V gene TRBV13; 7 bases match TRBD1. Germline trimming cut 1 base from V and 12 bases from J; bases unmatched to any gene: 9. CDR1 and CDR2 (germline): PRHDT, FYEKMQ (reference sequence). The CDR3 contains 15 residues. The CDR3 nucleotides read TGTGCCAGCAGCTTAGTCACTGGGACAGAAGGACCCCTCCACTTT. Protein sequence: CASSLVTGTEGPLHF. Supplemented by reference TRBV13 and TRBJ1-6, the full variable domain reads AAGVIQSPRHLIKEKRETATLKCYPIPRHDTVYWYQQGPGQDPQFLISFYEKMQSDKGSIPDRFSAQQFSDYHSELNMSSLELGDSALYFCASSLVTGTEGPLHFGNGTRLTVT.

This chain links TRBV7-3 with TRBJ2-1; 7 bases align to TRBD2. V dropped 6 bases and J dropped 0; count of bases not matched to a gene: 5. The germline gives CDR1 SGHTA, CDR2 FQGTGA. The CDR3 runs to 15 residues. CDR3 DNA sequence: TGTGCCAGCAGTTTTTCGGGGGGCTCCTACAATGAGCAGTTCTTC. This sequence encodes CASSFSGGSYNEQFF. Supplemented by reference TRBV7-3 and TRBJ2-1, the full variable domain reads GAGVSQTPSNKVTEKGKYVELRCDPISGHTALYWYRQSLGQGPEFLIYFQGTGAADDSGLPNDRFFAVRPEGSVSTLKIQRTERGDSAVYLCASSFSGGSYNEQFFGPGTRLTVL.